The T cell receptor (beta chain) described here comes from a study of graft-versus-host responses after intestinal transplantation. Study summary: Multivisceral, liver-intestinal, or isolated intestinal grafts went to recipients. Study-level points and caveats: GvH clones detected in recipient marrow included some appearing first in ileum or blood.

Responder cells labeled with CFSE (about 200,000) were co-plated with irradiated stimulator cells labeled with violet dye (about 200,000). The method was immunoSEQ multiplex PCR; TCRdb's version includes in-frame clones alone and lacks a portion of them. Of about 23,000 clones listed, around two fifths are singletons. The clonotype comes from a human patient who was an organ donor for intestinal transplantation. This specimen consisted of alloreactive CD8+ T cells from a mixed lymphocyte reaction culture, obtained before transplantation. This sample's subset: CFSE-low proliferating T cells sorted from approximately 6-day pre-transplant mixed lymphocyte reaction (GvH or HvG direction).

The CDR3 spells CASSLRGGLVKNIQYF. The CDR3 DNA is TGTGCCAGCAGCTTGCGTGGGGGCTTAGTCAAAAACATTCAGTACTTC. The rearrangement joins TRBV5-8 to TRBJ2-4; a weak D match, TRBD1 (6 bases). The germline V and J ends were trimmed by 1 base and 3 bases, with 14 bases remaining between them. This CDR3 is 16 amino acids long. CDR1 and CDR2 from the germline V gene are SGHTS and YDEGEE.